The present TCR beta chain was sequenced within a study of T cells after yellow fever vaccination. CDR3 length: 14 amino acids. Trimming left V 6 bases short and J 3 bases short, with 15 bases between. Germline CDR1 and CDR2: DFQATT and SNEGSKA (reference sequence). A note on this clonotype: The antigen is not known.

Study-level points and caveats: The study noted that FACS-sorted repertoires could contain abundant clonotypes contaminating from the bulk population. CD4 and CD8 compartments shared a small share of clonotypes, likely from convergent recombination. Subsequent booster samples again held most clones from primary vaccination (roughly 95% CD4, 85% to 90% CD8).

MiXCR, applied by TCRdb to the 5' RACE reads, yields one record per CDR3 protein. The repertoire holds some 120,000 distinct CDR3 sequences, around 15% seen once, with 35% to 45% in the top ten. This chain links TRBV20-1 with TRBJ2-1; no clear D. Sequenced material: CD8+ T cells sorted from PBMCs, taken 5 days after the yellow fever booster vaccination. The sequence derives from a young man who received the YFV17D yellow fever vaccine. The CDR3 sequence: CSAMSRFLYNEQFF. The CDR3 DNA reads as TGCAGTGCAATGAGCAGATTCCTCTACAATGAGCAGTTCTTC.